The 26 T cell receptor beta chains reported below all come from one sample, sequenced in a study of blood T cell repertoires in COVID-19 (dated by TCRdb to the early 2020s). The protocol used for the library was the immunoSEQ multiplex PCR assay. The table comes from immuneACCESS by way of TCRdb, which keeps in-frame sequences with V and J called. Part of the clones is missing from these tables; in studies checked, under half for an unresolved V gene and the rest for unknown reasons. The sample contains about 150,000 clones, approximately 80% of them found a single time. The ten largest account for around 5% of the sample. Sequenced: PBMCs or T cells enriched from blood (not recorded which). All receptors derive from a man in his sixties or seventies who had been exposed to COVID-19.

The rearrangement joins TRBV10-3 to TRBJ2-1; 12 bases line up with TRBD2. The germline V gene encodes CDR1 ENHRY and CDR2 SYGVKD. Losses at the gene ends were 7 bases for V and 0 bases for J; bases not matched to a gene: 4. CDR3 length: 16 amino acids. The CDR3 sequence: CAITQTSGSSYNEQFF. The CDR3 nucleotides are TGTGCCATCACCCAGACTAGCGGGAGCTCCTACAATGAGCAGTTCTTC.

V gene TRBV3-1 (or the pseudogene TRBV3-2) combines with J gene TRBJ1-4; tentative D call: TRBD1 (6 bases). The V end was cut by 1 base, the J end by 5 bases, with 8 bases between. Germline CDR1 and CDR2: LGHDT and YNNKEL (reference sequence). CDR3 length: 14 amino acids. CDR3 in DNA: TGTGCCAGCAGCCAAGTCGGACAGAATGAAAAACTGTTTTTT. It is translated as CASSQVGQNEKLFF.

As to this clone: Distinct nucleotide sequences in the sample also encode this CDR3. The chain combines TRBV7-2 with TRBJ2-1; D remains ambiguous. The CDR3 sequence is 13 residues long. The germline V and J ends were trimmed by 3 bases and 4 bases, with 7 bases remaining between them. CDR1 SGHTA and CDR2 FQGNSA come from the germline V gene. The CDR3 DNA reads as TGTGCCAGCAGCTTTGGGCTTTACAATGAGCAGTTCTTC. Translation gives CASSFGLYNEQFF. The complete variable domain, with remaining parts taken from reference TRBV7-2 and TRBJ2-1, reads GAGVSQSPSNKVTEKGKDVELRCDPISGHTALYWYRQSLGQGLEFLIYFQGNSAPDKSGLPSDRFSAERTGGSVSTLTIQRTQQEDSAVYLCASSFGLYNEQFFGPGTRLTVL.

This chain links TRBV7-2 with TRBJ1-2, with 9 nucleotides matching TRBD1. Germline CDR1 and CDR2: SGHTA and FQGNSA. The CDR3 covers 14 residues. Germline trimming cut 4 bases from V and 0 bases from J; bases unmatched to any gene: 0. In DNA form, the CDR3 reads TGTGCCAGCAGCTGGACAGGGGCTAACTATGGCTACACCTTC. This sequence encodes CASSWTGANYGYTF.

This clone appeared many times. J is TRBJ1-2 and V is TRBV2; a possible D gene is TRBD1 (6 bases). CDR3 size: 15 residues. Germline CDR1 SNHLY, CDR2 FYNNEI. Trimming took off 8 bases at V and 4 bases at J, with 20 bases between the two ends. Here the CDR3 DNA reads TGTGCCAGCGGGCGGACAGCCCTGGACTCCTATGGCTACACCTTC. Its translation is CASGRTALDSYGYTF.

The chain joins TRBV5-1 to TRBJ1-1; 9 nucleotides align to TRBD1. V dropped 3 bases and J dropped 6; count of bases not matched to a gene: 6. From germline, CDR1 is SGHRS and CDR2 YFSETQ. CDR3 size: 14 residues. Here the CDR3 DNA reads TGCGCCAGCAGCTCCGGGACAGGGAGCGCTGAAGCTTTCTTT. This codes for CASSSGTGSAEAFF.

The V and J genes are TRBV3-1 (or the pseudogene TRBV3-2) and TRBJ1-4; no clear D. This CDR3 contains 12 residues. Germline CDR1 is LGHDT and CDR2 is YNNKEL (reference sequence). V shed 1 base and J shed 5 bases, with 2 bases lying between them. CDR3 in amino acids: CASSQANEKLFF. The CDR3 region has the DNA TGTGCCAGCAGCCAAGCGAATGAAAAACTGTTTTTT.

In its sample, this clone was seen once. This chain uses TRBV28 with TRBJ1-2; 9 bases fit TRBD1. The CDR3 totals 12 residues. Trimming at V came to 7 bases and at J to 7 bases, leaving 4 bases not matched to a gene. Germline V gives CDR1 MDHEN, CDR2 SYDVKM. In DNA, the CDR3 is TGTGCCAGCACTGGGACAGGGCTTGGCTACACCTTC. This sequence encodes CASTGTGLGYTF.

This chain uses TRBV2 with TRBJ2-3, with 11 bases fitting TRBD1. The germline gives CDR1 SNHLY, CDR2 FYNNEI. The CDR3 spans 14 residues. Unmatched junction bases numbered 2, after V lost 6 bases and J lost 3 bases. The CDR3 sequence is CASSGQGATDTQYF. DNA for the CDR3: TGTGCCAGCAGCGGACAGGGGGCTACAGATACGCAGTATTTT.

The chain recombines TRBV5-4 with TRBJ2-7; 8 bases map to TRBD2. V shed 4 bases and J 6 bases; nucleotides not matched to a gene: 9. The germline V gene encodes CDR1 SGHNT and CDR2 YYREEE (reference sequence). The CDR3 has 14 amino acids. The CDR3 region is CASSPSGGPIEQYF. The CDR3 DNA reads TGTGCCAGCAGCCCTTCGGGAGGGCCGATCGAGCAGTACTTC.

The chain carries TRBV7-3 and TRBJ1-5, with D uncertain. Germline values: CDR1 SGHTA, CDR2 FQGTGA. This CDR3 is built from 14 residues. Deletions cut 11 bases from V and 4 bases from J, with 18 bases between. Here the CDR3 reads CAAREASRNQPQHF. Here the CDR3 DNA reads TGTGCCGCCCGGGAGGCCTCGAGGAATCAGCCCCAGCATTTT.

A note on this clone: A much larger clone lies one base from this, so it may be a read error. The same CDR3 arises from other DNA sequences in this sample as well. V and J are TRBV7-2 and TRBJ1-5, with TRBD1 identical over 7 bases. Germline V gives CDR1 SGHTA, CDR2 FQGNSA. The length of the CDR3 is 14 residues. V lost 3 bases to trimming and J lost 1 base; unmatched junction nucleotides: 0. CDR3 protein: CASSLGQSNQPQHF. The CDR3 bases are TGTGCCAGCAGCTTGGGACAGAGCAATCAGCCCCAGCATTTT.

The chain uses TRBV5-1 and TRBJ1-2; TRBD1 is a possible D gene (6 bases). The CDR3 extends over 14 amino acids. Between the trimmed V and J ends, which lost 0 bases and 6 bases, there was a span of 12 bases. Germline loops: CDR1 SGHRS, CDR2 YFSETQ. The CDR3 is CASSLAAGVNGYTF. In DNA, the CDR3 is TGCGCCAGCAGCTTGGCCGCAGGGGTAAATGGCTACACCTTC.

V usage is TRBV30 and J usage is TRBJ2-7; a weak D match, TRBD1 (6 bases). Looked up from germline, CDR1 is GTSNPN and CDR2 is SVGIG (reference sequence). V was trimmed by 4 bases and J by 3 bases, leaving 16 bases between them. The CDR3 has 14 residues. The chain's CDR3 is CAWNSGTGSYEQYF. As DNA, the CDR3 is TGTGCCTGGAACTCGGGAACAGGGAGCTACGAGCAGTACTTC.

The chain combines TRBV6-5 with TRBJ2-3; a weak D match, TRBD2 (6 bases). This CDR3 is 15 amino acids long. Between the trimmed V and J ends, which lost 2 bases and 4 bases, there was a span of 13 bases. Germline V gene data show CDR1 as MNHEY and CDR2 as SVGAGI. DNA for the CDR3: TGTGCCAGCAGTTACGACGGGAGACGGGCAGATACGCAGTATTTT. Translating gives CASSYDGRRADTQYF.

The chain has TRBV5-4 and TRBJ2-5; 13 bases map to TRBD2. Germline V gene lookup returns CDR1 SGHNT and CDR2 YYREEE (reference sequence). Unmatched junction bases numbered 5, after V lost 3 bases and J lost 6 bases. The CDR3 is 15 residues long. The CDR3 DNA sequence: TGTGCCAGCAGCTCCAGGACTAGCGGGGGAAAGACCCAGTACTTC. Encoded protein: CASSSRTSGGKTQYF.

This clone has at least ten counts. The gene calls are TRBV28 and TRBJ1-1, with 7 bases matching TRBD1. The CDR3 is 17 residues long. J was trimmed by 2 bases and V by 10 bases; bases with no gene match: 19. Germline CDR1 is MDHEN and CDR2 is SYDVKM. The CDR3 loop reads CATRTPGQRSINTEAFF. For the CDR3, the DNA is TGTGCCACCAGAACCCCGGGACAGCGATCCATAAACACTGAAGCTTTCTTT. The whole variable domain, filled in from reference TRBV28 and TRBJ1-1, reads DVKVTQSSRYLVKRTGEKVFLECVQDMDHENMFWYRQDPGLGLRLIYFSYDVKMKEKGDIPEGYSVSREKKERFSLILESASTNQTSMYLCATRTPGQRSINTEAFFGQGTRLTVV.

This clone has a single count. The genes are TRBV24-1 and TRBJ2-3, with 11 bases matching TRBD2. From germline, CDR1 is KGHDR and CDR2 SFDVKD. CDR3 size: 14 residues. With V trimmed by 7 bases and J by 3 bases, 2 bases remained unmatched. CDR3 protein: CATRPSGRTDTQYF. The CDR3 nucleotides are TGTGCCACCAGGCCTAGCGGGAGGACAGATACGCAGTATTTT.

The chain is built from TRBV18 and TRBJ1-2; 8 bases map to TRBD1. The germline V gene encodes CDR1 KGHSH and CDR2 LQKENI. J lost 7 bases, V lost 2 bases, and 12 bases had no gene match. CDR3 length: 16 residues. Here the CDR3 DNA reads TGTGCCAGCTCACCATCCGGACAGGGATTAGGTCGTGGCTACACCTTC. This translates into CASSPSGQGLGRGYTF.

This chain connects TRBV5-5 to TRBJ2-6; D remains ambiguous. The CDR3 totals 20 residues. Germline lookup yields CDR1 SGHKS and CDR2 YYEKEE (reference sequence). The germline V and J ends were trimmed by 1 base and 0 bases, with 20 bases remaining between them. CDR3 in amino acids: CASSLLGLWAAGSGANVLTF. As DNA, the CDR3 is TGTGCCAGCAGCTTGTTAGGATTGTGGGCAGCCGGCTCTGGGGCCAACGTCCTGACTTTC.

The rearrangement links TRBV5-4 to TRBJ1-1, with 9 bases lining up with TRBD1. The CDR3 is made up of 13 amino acids. V lost 3 bases to trimming and J lost 8 bases; unmatched junction nucleotides: 5. Per the germline V gene, CDR1 is SGHNT and CDR2 is YYREEE (reference sequence). The CDR3 DNA is TGTGCCAGCAGCTGGGGACAGGGTATGGAAGCTTTCTTT. Amino acid sequence: CASSWGQGMEAFF.

The V gene is TRBV18, the J gene TRBJ2-3; D unclear. V lost 3 bases to trimming and J lost 3 bases, with 7 bases between them. The CDR3 length is 13 residues. Germline V lookup: CDR1 KGHSH, CDR2 LQKENI. The DNA for the CDR3 is TGTGCCAGCTCACCTATAGAAACAGATACGCAGTATTTT. It encodes CASSPIETDTQYF.

This clone came up once. The chain is built from TRBV6-5 and TRBJ2-7; a possible D gene is TRBD2 (6 bases). The CDR3 loop spans 14 amino acids. The V end lost 6 bases, the J end lost 5 bases, and 17 bases lay between the germline ends. Germline CDR1 and CDR2: MNHEY and SVGAGI. The CDR3 is CASRRDSSYDEQYF. The CDR3 DNA is TGTGCCAGCAGGAGGGACTCCTCCTACGACGAGCAGTACTTC.

The chain combines TRBV2 with TRBJ1-1; 9 bases map to TRBD1. CDR1 is SNHLY and CDR2 is FYNNEI in the germline V gene. The CDR3 is made up of 16 amino acids. With V trimmed by 2 bases and J by 0 bases, 4 bases remained unmatched. In nucleotides, the CDR3 is TGTGCCAGCAGTGAAACAGGGGGCGCGGTGAACACTGAAGCTTTCTTT. Protein sequence: CASSETGGAVNTEAFF. Complete variable domain (other parts from reference TRBV2 and TRBJ1-1): EPEVTQTPSHQVTQMGQEVILRCVPISNHLYFYWYRQILGQKVEFLVSFYNNEISEKSEIFDDQFSVERPDGSNFTLKIRSTKLEDSAMYFCASSETGGAVNTEAFFGQGTRLTVV.

J is TRBJ2-2 and V is TRBV9, with TRBD1 as a possible D gene (6 bases). CDR3 size: 17 residues. The V gene's germline CDR1 is SGDLS and CDR2 YYNGEE. Trimming left V 3 bases short and J 1 base short, with 16 bases between. The CDR3 here is CASSAKWGQMNTGELFF. The CDR3 region has the DNA TGTGCCAGCAGCGCGAAATGGGGGCAGATGAACACCGGGGAGCTGTTTTTT.

This sequence joins TRBV7-9 and TRBJ2-7; the match to TRBD1 covers 7 bases. V shed 1 base and J 4 bases; nucleotides not matched to a gene: 7. The CDR3 has 15 amino acids. Per the germline V gene, CDR1 is SEHNR and CDR2 is FQNEAQ (reference sequence). The CDR3 spells CASSLGSGTAYEQYF. The DNA of the CDR3 is TGTGCCAGCAGCTTAGGCTCCGGGACAGCTTACGAGCAGTACTTC.